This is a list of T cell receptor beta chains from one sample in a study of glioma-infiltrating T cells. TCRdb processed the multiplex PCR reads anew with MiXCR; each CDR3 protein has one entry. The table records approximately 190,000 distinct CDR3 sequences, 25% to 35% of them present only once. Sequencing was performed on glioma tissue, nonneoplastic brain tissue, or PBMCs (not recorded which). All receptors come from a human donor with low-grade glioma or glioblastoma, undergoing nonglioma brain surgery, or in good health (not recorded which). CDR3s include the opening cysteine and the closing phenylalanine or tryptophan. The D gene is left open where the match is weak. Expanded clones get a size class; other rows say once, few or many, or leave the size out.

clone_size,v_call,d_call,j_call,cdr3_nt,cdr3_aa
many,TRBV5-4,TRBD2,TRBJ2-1,TGTGCCAGCAGCCCTACGACTAGCGGGAGGGGAAATGAGCAGTTCTTC,CASSPTTSGRGNEQFF
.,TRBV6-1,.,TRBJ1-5,TGTGCCAGCAGTCCGGCCGATCGGGGTAGAAATCAGCCCCAGCATTTT,CASSPADRGRNQPQHF
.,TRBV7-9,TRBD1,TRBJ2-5,TGTGCCAGCAGCTTAGGACAGGGGGAGACCCGGTACTTC,CASSLGQGETRYF
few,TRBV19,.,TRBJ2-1,TGTGCCAGTACGGGAAGCTCCTACAATGAGCAGTTCTTC,CASTGSSYNEQFF
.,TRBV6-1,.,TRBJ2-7,TGTTCCAGCACTACGGTACATTGTTCATTATACGAGCATTACTTC,CSSTTVHCSLYEHYF
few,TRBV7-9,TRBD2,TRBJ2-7,TGTGCCAGCAGCTTAACTAGCCGGGAGGCACGACGCTACGAGCAGTACTTC,CASSLTSREARRYEQYF
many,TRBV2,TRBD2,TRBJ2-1,TGTGCCAGCAGTGGACGCGCGGGAGAACCCTACAATGAGCAGTTCTTC,CASSGRAGEPYNEQFF
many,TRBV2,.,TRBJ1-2,TGTGCCAGCAGTGAACGCCGGGACGCCTTTAACTATGGCTACACCTTC,CASSERRDAFNYGYTF
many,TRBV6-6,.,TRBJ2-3,TGTGCCAGCAGTTACGGGGCGGGCACAGATACGCAGTATTTT,CASSYGAGTDTQYF
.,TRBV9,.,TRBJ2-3,TGTGCCAGCAGCGTAGCGGCAGGGATGGCAGATACGCAGTATTTT,CASSVAAGMADTQYF
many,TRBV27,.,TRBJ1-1,TGTGCCAGCAGTGTACAGGTGAACACTGAAGCTTTCTTT,CASSVQVNTEAFF
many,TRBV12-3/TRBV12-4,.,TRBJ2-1,TGTGCCAGCAGCACAAACGTAGTGGCCCTCCCGTTCTTC,CASSTNVVALPFF
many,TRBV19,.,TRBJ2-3,TGTGCCAGTAGTATTGGTAGCGGCCATCGTGATACGCAGTATTTT,CASSIGSGHRDTQYF
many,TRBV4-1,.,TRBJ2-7,TGCGCCAGCAGCCAAGAAACAGCGGACGAGCAGTACTTC,CASSQETADEQYF
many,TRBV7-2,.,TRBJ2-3,TGTGCCAGCAGCTTGCCACCAATCACAGATACGCAGTATTTT,CASSLPPITDTQYF
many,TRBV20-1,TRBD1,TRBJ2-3,TGCAGTGCTAATGACAGGGCCACAGATACGCAGTATTTT,CSANDRATDTQYF
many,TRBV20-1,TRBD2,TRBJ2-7,TGCAGTGCTGAACCTAGCGGGAGCTACGAGCAGTACTTC,CSAEPSGSYEQYF
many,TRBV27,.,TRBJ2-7,TGTGCCAGCAGTTCTCTGTACGAGCAGTACTTC,CASSSLYEQYF